Presented here are 3 T cell receptor beta chains from one specimen sequenced in a study of follicular helper T cells after annual influenza vaccination. Produced via immunoSEQ multiplex PCR; TCRdb's table is partial and in-frame only. The sample records fewer than 6,500 clones, approximately 84% being singletons. Time point of the sample: 2015-2016 season, 7 days after influenza vaccination. The input for sequencing was CXCR5+ CD38- circulating T follicular helper cells from blood, taken 7 days after influenza vaccination. This sample's subset: circulating Tfh, non-naive CD4+CXCR5+PD-1+ (ICOS+CD38+ or ICOS-CD38-). The receptors shown here come from an adult who received the influenza vaccine.

V gene TRBV28 combines with J gene TRBJ2-7; TRBD1 agrees at 9 bases. J lost 3 bases, V lost 6 bases, and 6 bases had no gene match. The CDR3 runs to 14 residues. In germline, CDR1 is MDHEN, CDR2 SYDVKM. DNA for the CDR3: TGTGCCAGCAGCCTGACAGGGGGTTACTACGAGCAGTACTTC. Encoded protein: CASSLTGGYYEQYF.

V gene TRBV6-6 combines with J gene TRBJ2-7; D not certain. Germline CDR1 and CDR2: MNHNY and SVGAGI (reference sequence). V lost 0 bases and J lost 3, with 9 bases in between. The CDR3 loop spans 14 amino acids. The CDR3 sequence is CASSYSLTFYEQYF. The CDR3 DNA reads as TGTGCCAGCAGTTACTCGTTAACCTTCTACGAGCAGTACTTC.

A single count supports this clone. This chain connects TRBV5-8 to TRBJ2-5, with 7 nucleotides matching TRBD1. This CDR3 has 15 residues. From germline, CDR1 is SGHTS and CDR2 YDEGEE. V was pared by 4 bases and J by 5 bases, with 11 bases of the junction left unmatched. The DNA of the CDR3 is TGTGCCAGCAGCCCCCTAGGACAGGTCGCCGAGACCCAGTACTTC. Its protein product is CASSPLGQVAETQYF.